This T cell receptor (beta chain) was captured in a study of blood T cell repertoires in COVID-19. The assay was immunoSEQ multiplex PCR, and TCRdb's table has in-frame clones only and misses some. The sample lists about 140,000 clones, roughly 84% occurring once. The CDR3 has 13 amino acids. V lost 5 bases and J lost 6, with 13 bases in between. Per the germline V gene, CDR1 is SGHTA and CDR2 is FQGNSA. Seattle patients were enrolled during active infection and followed longitudinally. V usage is TRBV7-2 and J usage is TRBJ1-1; maybe TRBD1 (5 bases). Sequencing was done on a sample of peripheral blood. The receptor was isolated from a man aged 30-40 years with COVID-19, enrolled during active disease. The CDR3 loop reads CASSPQGVAEAFF. The CDR3 DNA sequence: TGTGCCAGCAGCCCCCAGGGTGTCGCTGAAGCTTTCTTT.